This T cell receptor (beta chain) stems from a study of CD8+CD57+ T cells in acquired aplastic anemia. Worth noting for this clonotype: One base away lies a much larger clone, so this may be a sequencing read error.

Sequenced patients had shown CD8+CD57+ cell expansion by flow cytometry. The CDR3 is 15 residues long. The germline CDR1 and CDR2 sequences are MGHRA and YSYEKL. TCR beta VDJ combinations and CDR3 sequences were profiled from genomic DNA. TCRdb itself ran the reads through MiXCR, one entry per CDR3 protein. The data contain just over 150,000 distinct CDR3 sequences, about 50% of them singletons. What was sequenced was sorted CD4+, CD8+, or CD8+CD57+ T cells (not recorded which) from PBMCs. This clonotype was obtained from a human donor with aplastic anemia. The chain links TRBV4-1 to TRBJ2-7; the D gene could be TRBD1 or TRBD2 (6 bases each). CDR3 sequence: CASSQDRGPSCEQYF. CDR3 DNA sequence: TGCGCCAGCAGCCAAGATCGGGGGCCCTCCTGCGAGCAGTACTTC.